The next 29 T cell receptor beta chains were all read from a single sample in a study of identical twins. TCRdb analysed the 5' RACE reads with MiXCR anew, one entry per CDR3 protein. The sample shows about 160,000 distinct CDR3 sequences, around 3.6% of them seen only once. Sequencing input: memory T cells sorted from blood. The receptors derive from a man in his late teens or twenties in good health.

This clonotype was counted many times. The rearrangement uses TRBV7-2 and TRBJ1-2; no definite D call. Germline CDR1 reads SGHTA; CDR2 reads FQGNSA. This CDR3 is 13 amino acids long. With 5 bases removed from V and 6 bases from J, the gap between germline ends came to 13 bases. The CDR3, as DNA: TGTGCCAGCAGCCCCGTCAGAGATCATGGCTACACCTTC. Translated: CASSPVRDHGYTF.

This clonotype has a count of ten or more. The J gene is TRBJ2-2, the V gene TRBV7-2, with D possibly being TRBD2 (5 bases). Germline V gives CDR1 SGHTA, CDR2 FQGNSA. This CDR3 contains 15 residues. The V gene lost 5 bases and the J gene lost 6 bases, with 16 bases spanning the gap. CDR3 in amino acids: CASSQTRGSAGELFF. Written as DNA, the CDR3 is TGTGCCAGCAGCCAGACTCGGGGTTCGGCCGGGGAGCTGTTTTTT.

This clonotype was found many times. This sequence joins TRBV3-1 and TRBJ1-1; D may be TRBD1 (5 bases). The germline V gene has CDR1 LGHDT and CDR2 YNNKEL (reference sequence). This CDR3 has 16 residues. Trimming removed 1 base at V and 5 bases at J, with 17 bases between. The CDR3 DNA reads as TGTGCCAGCAGCCAAGGGGGAGGGACGGCGAGGACTGAAGCTTTCTTT. The encoded protein is CASSQGGGTARTEAFF.

This clonotype has a count of ten or more. The chain recombines TRBV27 with TRBJ2-5; no clear D. Per the germline V gene, CDR1 is MNHEY and CDR2 is SMNVEV (reference sequence). This CDR3 has 13 amino acids. The V end was cut by 6 bases, the J end by 3 bases, with 11 bases between. DNA of the CDR3: TGTGCCAGCAGCTTCGCAGAGAAAGAGACCCAGTACTTC. It specifies CASSFAEKETQYF.

V usage is TRBV7-8 and J usage is TRBJ2-1; D possibly corresponds to TRBD1 (6 bases). V dropped 7 bases and J dropped 1 base, with 14 bases sitting between them. CDR1 and CDR2 from the germline V gene are SGHVS and FQNEAQ. The CDR3 loop spans 15 amino acids. This CDR3 is CASIEGGFSYNEQFF. CDR3 DNA sequence: TGTGCCAGCATCGAAGGGGGTTTTTCCTACAATGAGCAGTTCTTC.

The table lists this clonotype with many counts. The rearrangement uses TRBV10-3 and TRBJ1-1; D might be TRBD1 (5 bases). Germline loops: CDR1 ENHRY, CDR2 SYGVKD. This CDR3 region has 12 residues. V was pared by 9 bases and J by 5 bases, with 13 bases between. CDR3 DNA sequence: TGTGCCATAGGGCAGGGACGAACTGAAGCTTTCTTT. Amino acid sequence: CAIGQGRTEAFF.

This clonotype was observed at least ten times. The chain combines TRBV2 with TRBJ1-5, with D hard to call. This CDR3 spans 14 amino acids. The germline CDR1 and CDR2 sequences are SNHLY and FYNNEI. Between the trimmed V and J ends, which lost 2 bases and 5 bases, there was a span of 10 bases. CDR3 protein: CASSETAGYQPQHF. The CDR3 coding sequence is TGTGCCAGCAGTGAAACCGCGGGGTATCAGCCCCAGCATTTT.

This chain joins TRBV12-3 or TRBV12-4 and TRBJ2-6; D remains unclear. Trimming pared 3 bases from V and 2 bases from J, leaving 5 bases between. The CDR3 runs 14 residues. CDR3 sequence (DNA): TGTGCCAGCAGTTTGGCCCCTGGGGCCAACGTCCTGACTTTC. Its protein product is CASSLAPGANVLTF.

This clonotype was counted at least ten times. This rearrangement joins TRBV4-2 to TRBJ2-4, with 8 positions matching TRBD1. The CDR3 extends over 15 amino acids. After removal of 1 base from V and 3 bases from J, the junction contained 2 bases not matched to a gene. The V gene's germline CDR1 is LGHNA and CDR2 YNFKEQ. The CDR3 nucleotides are TGTGCCAGCAGCCAAGGACAGGGGTACAAAAACATTCAGTACTTC. It specifies CASSQGQGYKNIQYF.

This clonotype was picked up a small number of times. This rearrangement joins TRBV15 to TRBJ2-2; D is unclear. Germline CDR1 reads LNHNV; CDR2 reads YYDKDF (reference sequence). V shed 5 bases and J shed 2 bases, with 9 bases lying between them. The CDR3 spans 14 residues. The CDR3 sequence: CATSPRGNTGELFF. DNA for the CDR3: TGTGCCACCAGCCCCCGCGGTAACACCGGGGAGCTGTTTTTT.

J is TRBJ2-1 and V is TRBV7-9; 9 nucleotides match TRBD2. There are 15 residues in the CDR3. Trimming took 5 bases from V and 8 from J; bases not matched to a gene: 10. Germline-derived CDR1 and CDR2 are SEHNR and FQNEAQ (reference sequence). In DNA, the CDR3 is TGTGCCAGCAGCCTGACTAGCGGATCTACGGATGAGCAGTTCTTC. Amino acid sequence: CASSLTSGSTDEQFF.

This clonotype came up many times. CDR3 sequence (DNA): TGTGCCACCAGTGATCGGATTCTGGGACAGCAAGAGACCCAGTACTTC. Protein sequence: CATSDRILGQQETQYF. The chain joins TRBV24-1 to TRBJ2-5; 7 nucleotides match TRBD1. Germline-derived CDR1 and CDR2 are KGHDR and SFDVKD. The CDR3 spans 16 residues. The V segment lost 3 bases and the J segment 2 bases; nucleotides outside the gene matches: 8.

This clonotype was counted ten times or more. The chain couples TRBV5-5 to TRBJ2-7; 15 positions agree with TRBD2. CDR1 is SGHKS and CDR2 is YYEKEE in the germline V gene (reference sequence). The CDR3 is 15 residues long. Trimming at V came to 4 bases and at J to 10 bases, leaving 9 bases not matched to a gene. The CDR3 region is CASSTTGLAGGIQYF. In nucleotides, the CDR3 is TGTGCCAGCAGCACGACGGGACTAGCGGGAGGTATCCAGTACTTC.

At least ten counts were recorded for this clonotype. The V and J genes are TRBV11-2 and TRBJ1-1; TRBD1 matches at 11 bases. Germline lookup yields CDR1 SGHAT and CDR2 FQNNGV. The length of the CDR3 is 18 residues. The V gene end was trimmed by 5 bases and the J gene end by 4 bases; junction bases not matched to a gene: 15. CDR3 sequence: CASSPLGGQGARGTEAFF. For the CDR3, the DNA is TGTGCCAGCAGCCCTCTAGGCGGACAGGGGGCAAGGGGCACTGAAGCTTTCTTT.

This clonotype was counted at least ten times. The CDR3 DNA reads as TGTGCCAGCAGCAAAACAGGGTCTACTAATGAAAAACTGTTTTTT. This gives the protein CASSKTGSTNEKLFF. This rearrangement joins TRBV7-3 to TRBJ1-4; D may be TRBD1 (6 bases). Germline V gene data show CDR1 as SGHTA and CDR2 as FQGTGA. V gave up 5 bases and J gave up 2 bases, with 12 bases separating them. CDR3 length equals 15 residues.

This clonotype was counted at least ten times. The V and J genes are TRBV24-1 and TRBJ2-3, with 7 bases aligning to TRBD1. Losses at the gene ends were 1 base for V and 0 bases for J; bases not matched to a gene: 3. The CDR3 sequence is 16 residues long. CDR1 and CDR2 from the germline V gene are KGHDR and SFDVKD. The CDR3 reads CATSDFGRGSTDTQYF. CDR3 coding DNA: TGTGCCACCAGTGATTTCGGCAGGGGGAGCACAGATACGCAGTATTTT.

This clonotype was counted ten times or more. The chain couples TRBV5-1 to TRBJ1-6, with 8 positions matching TRBD1. Germline CDR1 reads SGHRS; CDR2 reads YFSETQ. Trimming cost V 0 bases and J 7 bases; bases outside gene matches: 9. This CDR3 spans 17 amino acids. For the CDR3, the DNA is TGCGCCAGCAGCTTGGCCCCGACAGGGGAGGTAAATTCACCCCTCCACTTT. Protein product: CASSLAPTGEVNSPLHF.

This clonotype was recorded at least ten times. The chain couples TRBV14 to TRBJ2-2, with D maybe TRBD1 (6 bases). CDR3 size: 17 residues. From germline, CDR1 is SGHDN and CDR2 FVKESK. V dropped 4 bases and J dropped 1 base, with 16 bases sitting between them. CDR3 sequence reads: CASSPWTGRGNTGELFF. CDR3 bases: TGTGCCAGCAGCCCGTGGACCGGCAGGGGGAACACCGGGGAGCTGTTTTTT.

This clonotype came up many times. This chain links TRBV29-1 with TRBJ1-2, with D possibly being TRBD1 (6 bases). Germline CDR1 and CDR2: SQVTM and ANQGSEA. V lost 3 bases and J lost 5, with 13 bases in between. The CDR3 is 13 amino acids. DNA for the CDR3: TGCAGCGTTGATAGGACAGTGGAGTATGGCTACACCTTC. Its translation is CSVDRTVEYGYTF.

This clonotype was counted at least ten times. V usage is TRBV12-3 or TRBV12-4 and J usage is TRBJ2-4; D remains unclear. Between the trimmed V and J ends, which lost 3 bases and 8 bases, there was a span of 8 bases. This CDR3 is built from 12 residues. Here the CDR3 reads CASSFLSDIQYF. CDR3 DNA sequence: TGTGCCAGCAGTTTTTTATCTGACATTCAGTACTTC.

This clonotype was counted at least ten times. This sequence joins TRBV6-6 and TRBJ2-1; D is unresolved. Deletions cut 6 bases from V and 5 bases from J, with 11 bases between. The CDR3 runs 13 residues. Per germline, CDR1 MNHNY and CDR2 SVGAGI (reference sequence). The CDR3 region has the DNA TGTGCCAGCAGCCTGCGCCTGGACAATGAGCAGTTCTTC. This codes for CASSLRLDNEQFF.

In this sample, this clonotype turned up many times. The chain carries TRBV20-1 and TRBJ2-5; D is uncertain. With 6 bases removed from V and 0 bases from J, the gap between germline ends came to 5 bases. The CDR3 covers 11 residues. CDR1 DFQATT and CDR2 SNEGSKA come from the germline V gene (reference sequence). The CDR3 sequence is CSATYQETQYF. In nucleotides, the CDR3 is TGCAGTGCGACGTACCAAGAGACCCAGTACTTC.

This clonotype was observed at least ten times. The chain combines TRBV7-6 with TRBJ2-5; 8 nucleotides match TRBD2. Trimming removed 5 bases from V and 3 bases from J; junction bases left unmatched: 8. Germline V lookup: CDR1 SGHVS, CDR2 FNYEAQ. CDR3 length equals 15 residues. The CDR3 nucleotides are TGTGCCAGCAGCCGGGGTAGCGGGGTGGAAGAGACCCAGTACTTC. Translated, it gives CASSRGSGVEETQYF.

This clonotype showed up just a few times. This sequence joins TRBV9 and TRBJ2-7; D may correspond to TRBD1 or TRBD2 (5 bases each). CDR3 length: 16 amino acids. With 3 bases removed from V and 2 bases from J, the gap between germline ends came to 18 bases. Germline V gene data show CDR1 as SGDLS and CDR2 as YYNGEE. The CDR3 reads CASSAGTETSTYEQYF. The CDR3, as DNA: TGTGCCAGCAGCGCCGGGACGGAGACCTCTACCTACGAGCAGTACTTC.

This clonotype was counted ten times or more. The V gene is TRBV6-5, the J gene TRBJ1-4; D unresolved. V was trimmed by 1 base and J by 5 bases, leaving 11 bases between them. Germline V gives CDR1 MNHEY, CDR2 SVGAGI. The CDR3 loop spans 15 amino acids. The chain's CDR3 is CASSYYRRSNEKLFF. The CDR3 nucleotides are TGTGCCAGCAGTTACTATCGGCGGTCGAATGAAAAACTGTTTTTT.

This clonotype was recorded many times. The chain carries TRBV24-1 and TRBJ2-1; possibly TRBD2 for D (6 bases). V dropped 7 bases and J dropped 1 base, with 16 bases sitting between them. Germline V gives CDR1 KGHDR, CDR2 SFDVKD. This CDR3 has 16 residues. CDR3 region: CATSAVSGTSYNEQFF. The CDR3, as DNA: TGTGCCACCAGCGCCGTTAGCGGTACTTCCTACAATGAGCAGTTCTTC.

This clonotype was counted at least ten times. The genes are TRBV5-1 and TRBJ2-3; 9 bases match TRBD1. CDR1 is SGHRS, CDR2 YFSETQ, per germline. The V segment lost 5 bases and the J segment 1 base; nucleotides outside the gene matches: 8. The CDR3 is made up of 16 amino acids. CDR3 amino acids: CASRRDRVRGTDTQYF. The CDR3 bases are TGCGCCAGCAGACGGGACAGGGTTAGGGGCACAGATACGCAGTATTTT.

The sample holds many counts of this clonotype. The CDR3 sequence is CASSPRLAGGVYNEQFF. CDR3 sequence (DNA): TGTGCCAGCAGCCCCCGACTAGCGGGAGGAGTTTACAATGAGCAGTTCTTC. This chain uses TRBV11-3 with TRBJ2-1; 13 positions match TRBD2. This CDR3 has 17 amino acids. J lost 4 bases, V lost 5 bases, and 8 bases had no gene match. Germline CDR1 SGHNT, CDR2 YENEEA.

The table lists this clonotype with many counts. The chain is built from TRBV7-2 and TRBJ2-7; 8 nucleotides agree with TRBD1. The length of the CDR3 is 14 residues. V lost 3 bases to trimming and J lost 0 bases; unmatched junction nucleotides: 1. Germline V gene data show CDR1 as SGHTA and CDR2 as FQGNSA. The CDR3 loop is CASSLTGASYEQYF. The DNA for the CDR3 is TGTGCCAGCAGCTTGACAGGGGCCTCCTACGAGCAGTACTTC.